The next 3 T cell receptor beta chains were all read from a single sample in a study of shared clonotypes between healthy human individuals. Here immunoSEQ multiplex PCR was the method, and the copy in TCRdb shows in-frame clones only, minus some. The sample shows millions of clones, 95% of them seen only once. The sample was naive CD4+ T cells sorted from blood. The sample's subset: CD45RA+ positively selected. The receptors originated from a young man in good health.

The chain uses TRBV29-1 and TRBJ2-6; no definite D call. Germline V gene data show CDR1 as SQVTM and CDR2 as ANQGSEA. The V and J ends lost 2 bases and 2 bases respectively, with 10 bases between them. There are 15 residues in the CDR3. This chain's CDR3 is CSVENSFTGANVLTF. Here the CDR3 DNA reads TGCAGCGTTGAAAACAGTTTCACTGGGGCCAACGTCCTGACTTTC.

The chain is built from TRBV4-1 and TRBJ2-7; 9 nucleotides align to TRBD1. The CDR3 is 13 amino acids. CDR1 is MGHRA, CDR2 YSYEKL, per germline. After removal of 3 bases from V and 5 bases from J, the junction contained 2 bases not matched to a gene. Written as DNA, the CDR3 is TGCGCCAGCAGCCAGCGGACAGGGGACGAGCAGTACTTC. As protein: CASSQRTGDEQYF.

In this sample, this clone turned up once. The rearrangement links TRBV2 to TRBJ1-2; D not resolved. CDR1 and CDR2 (germline): SNHLY, FYNNEI. V lost 3 bases and J 6 bases, leaving 14 bases between the germline ends. This CDR3 spans 14 amino acids. The CDR3 is CASSDEGTVDGYTF. CDR3 bases: TGTGCCAGCAGTGACGAGGGCACGGTGGATGGCTACACCTTC. Combining the CDR3 with reference TRBV2 and TRBJ1-2 gives the whole variable domain EPEVTQTPSHQVTQMGQEVILRCVPISNHLYFYWYRQILGQKVEFLVSFYNNEISEKSEIFDDQFSVERPDGSNFTLKIRSTKLEDSAMYFCASSDEGTVDGYTFGSGTRLTVV.